The 11 T cell receptor beta chains below come from one sample, sequenced in a study of blood T cell repertoires in COVID-19 (dated by TCRdb to about 2020). Library prep was done by the immunoSEQ multiplex PCR assay. TCRdb holds this immuneACCESS table with in-frame rearrangements only. Some clones are missing; in checked studies, unresolved V genes explain under half, and the rest has no known cause. The sample includes some 80,000 clones, with around 76% observed a single time. The ten largest make up about 16% of the sample. Sequenced material: peripheral blood. The receptors come from a human donor in a cohort sampled during active COVID-19.

J is TRBJ1-5 and V is TRBV12-3 or TRBV12-4, with unresolved D. The CDR3 contains 12 residues. Trimming took 2 bases from V and 9 from J, leaving 8 bases between them. The CDR3 here is CASSLSVGPQHF. CDR3 DNA sequence: TGTGCCAGCAGTTTATCGGTTGGGCCCCAGCATTTT.

As concerns this clone: The junction departs from the called germline gene at one end, perhaps through a read error. The chain carries TRBV7-3 and TRBJ1-1; D is ambiguous. Germline V gene data show CDR1 as SGHTA and CDR2 as FQGTGA. The CDR3 totals 13 residues. The CDR3, as DNA: TGTGCCAGCAACTTAATGGCGGACACTGAAGCTTTCTTT. As protein: CASNLMADTEAFF.

The V and J genes are TRBV28 and TRBJ2-1, with 11 bases fitting TRBD2. This CDR3 comprises 17 residues. Germline-derived CDR1 and CDR2 are MDHEN and SYDVKM. V lost 5 bases and J lost 6; bases outside the gene matches: 12. The CDR3 here is CASSPRRLAGRSNEQFF. DNA for the CDR3: TGTGCCAGCAGTCCAAGACGACTAGCGGGGCGCTCCAATGAGCAGTTCTTC. Supplemented by reference TRBV28 and TRBJ2-1, the full variable domain reads DVKVTQSSRYLVKRTGEKVFLECVQDMDHENMFWYRQDPGLGLRLIYFSYDVKMKEKGDIPEGYSVSREKKERFSLILESASTNQTSMYLCASSPRRLAGRSNEQFFGPGTRLTVL.

The chain has TRBV25-1 and TRBJ2-3; unclear D gene. This CDR3 is 13 amino acids long. Per the germline V gene, CDR1 is MGHDK and CDR2 is SYGVNS. Deletions cut 4 bases from V and 2 bases from J, with 7 bases between. CDR3 nucleotides: TGTGCCAGCAGTGGAGAGAACACAGATACGCAGTATTTT. This codes for CASSGENTDTQYF.

This clone rates as hyperexpanded (1% or more). The chain combines TRBV14 with TRBJ2-7, with D hard to call. The CDR3 is 12 amino acids. V was pared by 5 bases and J by 0 bases, with 5 bases between. The germline CDR1 and CDR2 sequences are SGHDN and FVKESK. The CDR3 coding sequence is TGTGCCAGCAGCGGAGACTCCTACGAGCAGTACGTC. The encoded protein is CASSGDSYEQYV.

This sequence joins TRBV6-2 or TRBV6-3 and TRBJ2-3, with 12 bases lining up with TRBD1. Germline CDR1 MNHEY, CDR2 SVGEGT. V lost 5 bases, J lost 5 bases, and 11 bases stayed unmatched. The CDR3 runs to 17 residues. CDR3 sequence: CASSTGTGGRKEDTQYF. For the CDR3, the DNA is TGTGCCAGCAGTACCGGGACAGGGGGCAGGAAGGAAGATACGCAGTATTTT.

This clone was detected only a few times. This chain uses TRBV3-1 (or the pseudogene TRBV3-2) with TRBJ1-4; 9 positions agree with TRBD1. This CDR3 comprises 15 residues. The J segment lost 8 bases and the V segment lost 3 bases, leaving 7 bases of the junction unmatched. The germline gives CDR1 LGHDT, CDR2 YNNKEL (reference sequence). CDR3 nucleotide sequence: TGTGCCAGCAGCCAGTCCCGGACAGGGGAGGAAAAACTGTTTTTT. Its protein product is CASSQSRTGEEKLFF.

This clone occurred once. This rearrangement joins TRBV9 to TRBJ1-6, with TRBD1 matching over 9 bases. The CDR3 is 14 residues long. The V segment lost 5 bases and the J segment 9 bases; nucleotides outside the gene matches: 6. The V gene's germline CDR1 is SGDLS and CDR2 YYNGEE. CDR3 region: CASSKQGAFSPLHF. CDR3 nucleotides: TGTGCCAGCAGTAAACAGGGGGCGTTTTCACCCCTCCACTTT.

The chain recombines TRBV4-1 with TRBJ1-5, with D unresolved. V was clipped by 5 bases and J by 5 bases, with 13 bases between them. The germline CDR1 and CDR2 sequences are MGHRA and YSYEKL. The CDR3 sequence is 14 residues long. The CDR3 nucleotides are TGCGCCAGCAGCATTCCGGGGTTAGATCAGCCCCAGCATTTT. It translates to CASSIPGLDQPQHF.

The chain recombines TRBV30 with TRBJ2-5; 9 nucleotides align to TRBD1. Germline CDR1 GTSNPN, CDR2 SVGIG (reference sequence). The CDR3 has 15 amino acids. After removal of 4 bases from V and 0 bases from J, the junction contained 6 bases not matched to a gene. The CDR3 nucleotides are TGTGCCTGGAAGGTGTGGGACAGGGACCAAGAGACCCAGTACTTC. Its protein product is CAWKVWDRDQETQYF.

In DNA form, the CDR3 reads TGTGCCAGTATCCCCCCCACCGGGAGGGACAATGAGCAGTTCTTC. Its protein product is CASIPPTGRDNEQFF. This chain joins TRBV19 and TRBJ2-1; 8 nucleotides line up with TRBD2. Germline V gene sequence: CDR1 LNHDA, CDR2 SQIVND (reference sequence). The CDR3 is 15 amino acids. Germline trimming cut 7 bases from V and 5 bases from J; bases unmatched to any gene: 10.